These 17 T cell receptor beta chains share one sample of origin, sequenced in a study of shared clonotypes between healthy human individuals. Using immunoSEQ multiplex PCR, the repertoire was profiled, and TCRdb retains in-frame clones only, with some absent. Of about 2.4 million clones in the sample, more than 90% are singletons; the top ten hold under 0.15%. Sequenced input: naive CD4+ T cells sorted from blood. The subset: CD45RA+ positively selected. All receptors derive from a man between 18 and 29 years old in good health.

The chain has TRBV18 and TRBJ2-2; TRBD1 or TRBD2 may be the D gene (5 bases each). The CDR3 totals 16 residues. V dropped 0 bases and J dropped 4 bases, with 12 bases sitting between them. Germline V gene lookup returns CDR1 KGHSH and CDR2 LQKENI. This CDR3 reads CASSPPGRGGTGELFF. CDR3 DNA sequence: TGTGCCAGCTCACCACCGGGACGTGGTGGCACCGGGGAGCTGTTTTTT.

This chain connects TRBV30 to TRBJ2-1, with 12 bases matching TRBD2. The CDR3 covers 15 residues. CDR1 and CDR2 from the germline V gene are GTSNPN and SVGIG (reference sequence). Germline trimming cut 0 bases from V and 10 bases from J; bases unmatched to any gene: 7. The DNA of the CDR3 is TGTGCCTGGAGTGTACGACTAGCGGGAGCGCACGAGCAGTTCTTC. It is translated as CAWSVRLAGAHEQFF.

This chain connects TRBV5-4 to TRBJ2-1; no definite D call. Deletions cut 1 base from V and 0 bases from J, with 14 bases between. The CDR3 consists of 17 residues. Germline V gene lookup returns CDR1 SGHNT and CDR2 YYREEE (reference sequence). CDR3 DNA sequence: TGTGCCAGCAGCTTGTATGGGCTTTCGAGCTCCTACAATGAGCAGTTCTTC. It yields the protein CASSLYGLSSSYNEQFF.

The CDR3 spells CASSPLTPDTQYF. CDR3 nucleotide sequence: TGTGCCAGCAGCCCCCTTACCCCAGATACGCAGTATTTT. The V call is TRBV9, the J call TRBJ2-3; D is undetermined. Trimming cost V 4 bases and J 4 bases, with 10 bases left between them. This CDR3 is built from 13 residues. CDR1 and CDR2 from the germline V gene are SGDLS and YYNGEE.

The genes are TRBV5-1 and TRBJ2-1, with 15 bases lining up with TRBD2. The CDR3 is 16 amino acids. After removal of 4 bases from V and 4 bases from J, the junction contained 3 bases not matched to a gene. Germline CDR1 reads SGHRS; CDR2 reads YFSETQ. The DNA of the CDR3 is TGCGCCAGCAGCCAAGGACTAGCGGGGGGGTACAATGAGCAGTTCTTC. Translation: CASSQGLAGGYNEQFF.

The chain joins TRBV6-1 to TRBJ2-6; D is undetermined. Germline V gene sequence: CDR1 MNHNS, CDR2 SASEGT. V lost 5 bases and J lost 4, with 6 bases in between. The CDR3 sequence is 13 residues long. CDR3 in DNA: TGTGCCAGCAGTTGGGAAGGGGCCAACGTCCTGACTTTC. Its translation: CASSWEGANVLTF.

Here the CDR3 DNA reads TGCGCCAGCAGCTTGCCCACCGGGACGGACACAGATACGCAGTATTTT. Its protein is CASSLPTGTDTDTQYF. The chain joins TRBV5-1 to TRBJ2-3, with D perhaps given as TRBD1 or TRBD2 (5 bases each). The V end was cut by 1 base, the J end by 2 bases, with 14 bases between. Germline-derived CDR1 and CDR2 are SGHRS and YFSETQ. The CDR3 is made up of 16 amino acids.

The gene calls are TRBV28 and TRBJ2-7; TRBD1 agrees at 8 bases. J was trimmed by 5 bases and V by 6 bases; bases with no gene match: 9. The V gene's germline CDR1 is MDHEN and CDR2 SYDVKM. This CDR3 region has 14 residues. CDR3 loop: CASSRPDREHEQYF. CDR3 sequence (DNA): TGTGCCAGCAGCCGACCGGACAGGGAACACGAGCAGTACTTC.

This chain's CDR3 is CASSLLGHTSTDTQYF. CDR3 in DNA: TGTGCCAGCAGCCTCCTCGGCCATACAAGCACAGATACGCAGTATTTT. The V call is TRBV11-2, the J call TRBJ2-3; D uncertain. The germline V gene has CDR1 SGHAT and CDR2 FQNNGV. V was trimmed by 5 bases and J by 0 bases, leaving 15 bases between them. The CDR3 is made up of 16 amino acids.

The rearrangement links TRBV11-2 to TRBJ2-5; TRBD2 aligns across 9 bases. This CDR3 has 16 amino acids. J was trimmed by 6 bases and V by 0 bases; bases with no gene match: 8. Looked up from germline, CDR1 is SGHAT and CDR2 is FQNNGV. CDR3 sequence: CASSLDRASGIKTQYF. The CDR3 nucleotides are TGTGCCAGCAGCTTAGATCGGGCTAGCGGGATTAAGACCCAGTACTTC.

On this clone itself: Other DNA sequences in this specimen translate into the identical CDR3. This chain uses TRBV5-1 with TRBJ2-1, with 7 bases that match TRBD1. The CDR3 runs to 16 residues. The junction had 6 bases not matched to a gene; V was cut back by 0 bases and J by 3 bases. The germline V gene encodes CDR1 SGHRS and CDR2 YFSETQ. The CDR3 DNA is TGCGCCAGCAGCTTGGGTGGACAGGTCAACTACAATGAGCAGTTCTTC. Amino acids: CASSLGGQVNYNEQFF.

Remarks on this clone: The same CDR3 can be traced to other DNA sequences in this sample. This rearrangement joins TRBV11-2 to TRBJ2-3; possibly TRBD1 or TRBD2 for D (5 bases each). The CDR3 runs 15 residues. Trimming left V 5 bases short and J 0 bases short, with 12 bases between. Germline values: CDR1 SGHAT, CDR2 FQNNGV. The CDR3: CASSLRDASTDTQYF. The CDR3 bases are TGTGCCAGCAGCCTCCGGGACGCTAGCACAGATACGCAGTATTTT.

V is TRBV18 and J is TRBJ2-4; D remains ambiguous. CDR1 and CDR2 (germline): KGHSH, LQKENI. The CDR3 loop spans 17 amino acids. V was trimmed by 2 bases and J by 0 bases, leaving 14 bases between them. The CDR3 region has the DNA TGTGCCAGCTCACCAGCGGCTTCAGATCTAGCCAAAAACATTCAGTACTTC. Residues: CASSPAASDLAKNIQYF.

The chain recombines TRBV9 with TRBJ2-5; 11 bases line up with TRBD2. The CDR3 consists of 15 residues. V gave up 5 bases and J gave up 4 bases; unmatched junction bases: 7. Germline V gene data show CDR1 as SGDLS and CDR2 as YYNGEE. The CDR3 here is CASSALAGGVETQYF. The CDR3 region has the DNA TGTGCCAGCAGTGCTCTAGCGGGAGGTGTAGAGACCCAGTACTTC.

This clone was picked up a small number of times. V and J are TRBV29-1 and TRBJ1-1; the D is unclear. Trimming shortened V by 7 bases and J by 1 base, and 10 bases separated the two germline ends. The germline CDR1 and CDR2 sequences are SQVTM and ANQGSEA. This CDR3 is 12 amino acids long. As DNA, the CDR3 is TGCAGCGGTGCGACCGGGAACACTGAAGCTTTCTTT. It codes for CSGATGNTEAFF.

V usage is TRBV6-5 and J usage is TRBJ2-7, with 8 positions matching TRBD2. The CDR3 has 16 residues. J gave up 0 bases and V 6 bases, and 10 bases lay outside the gene matches. Looked up from germline, CDR1 is MNHEY and CDR2 is SVGAGI. The chain's CDR3 is CASSYSGGGYSYEQYF. Written as DNA, the CDR3 is TGTGCCAGCAGCTACAGCGGGGGAGGGTACTCCTACGAGCAGTACTTC.

The CDR3 DNA follows: TGTGCCAGCAGCTGGGGAGGGGTGGGCACAGATACGCAGTATTTT. This sequence encodes CASSWGGVGTDTQYF. V usage is TRBV7-9 and J usage is TRBJ2-3, with 7 bases identical to TRBD2. There are 15 residues in the CDR3. CDR1 SEHNR and CDR2 FQNEAQ come from the germline V gene (reference sequence). Trimming removed 4 bases from V and 1 base from J; junction bases left unmatched: 5.